This entry concerns a single T cell receptor beta chain. No antigen is known for it. Germline V gene data show CDR1 as MNHEY and CDR2 as SVGAGI. Trimming removed 8 bases from V and 9 bases from J; junction bases left unmatched: 14. The CDR3 is 14 amino acids. This specimen comes from a study of cytomegalovirus exposure and HLA in healthy donors. Study-level results: Reportedly, fewer N-insertions than the roughly 600-donor mean appeared in an Asian-associated ancestry cluster in a later analysis. The classifier reportedly diagnosed cytomegalovirus status with high sensitivity and specificity.

PCR involved 60 Vbeta and 13 Jbeta primers. Assay: immunoSEQ multiplex PCR; the TCRdb copy retains only in-frame clones and omits some. The table has 65,000 to 95,000 clones, around 81% seen once; the top ten hold approximately 6%. The chain joins TRBV6-5 to TRBJ1-2; TRBD1 agrees at 8 bases. This TCR derives from a male donor in good health and CMV-seropositive. The sample taken for sequencing was PBMCs. The DNA for the CDR3 is TGTGCCAGCGGCCCAGGGGGCTGGGAGGATAGCTACACCTTC. Protein: CASGPGGWEDSYTF.